This entry lists 30 T cell receptor beta chains sequenced from one sample in a study of cytomegalovirus exposure and HLA in healthy donors (dated by TCRdb to 2017 to 2019). Library creation used the immunoSEQ multiplex PCR assay. For the multiplex PCR, a mixture combining 60 forward primers for TCR Vbeta segments and 13 reverse primers for TCR Jbeta segments was used. TCRdb carries this immuneACCESS record with in-frame sequences only. Its versions omit some clonotypes, under half of them owing to an unresolved V gene in the studies checked, with the rest unexplained. The sample table records more than 90,000 clones; 79% of these occur just once. Jointly, the top ten make up 2.5% to 3% of the sample. Specimen: PBMCs. The receptors come from a young woman in good health and CMV-seropositive.

The J gene is TRBJ2-5, the V gene TRBV5-4; 9 bases are shared with TRBD2. The CDR3 totals 16 residues. Germline-derived CDR1 and CDR2 are SGHNT and YYREEE (reference sequence). V was clipped by 4 bases and J by 5 bases; unmatched bases: 12. CDR3 region: CASSAGSAGGGETQYF. The CDR3 DNA is TGTGCCAGCAGCGCCGGCTCAGCGGGAGGTGGGGAGACCCAGTACTTC.

A few counts support this clone. The chain is built from TRBV27 and TRBJ2-7, with D possibly TRBD1 on 6 matching bases. V lost 3 bases, J lost 1 base, and 10 bases lay in between. CDR3 length: 14 amino acids. Germline CDR1 MNHEY, CDR2 SMNVEV (reference sequence). CDR3 residues: CASSFAQGSYEQYF. In nucleotides, the CDR3 is TGTGCCAGCAGTTTCGCACAGGGATCCTACGAGCAGTACTTC.

V is TRBV28 and J is TRBJ2-3, with D possibly being TRBD2 (6 bases). Per germline, CDR1 MDHEN and CDR2 SYDVKM. V was cut by 6 bases and J by 4 bases, with 23 bases left in between. This CDR3 spans 17 amino acids. The CDR3 loop is CASRSSRTGVPADTQYF. The CDR3, as DNA: TGTGCCAGCAGGTCCTCTAGAACGGGAGTCCCCGCAGATACGCAGTATTTT.

In this sample, this clone turned up once. This rearrangement joins TRBV9 to TRBJ2-7; TRBD2 might be the D (6 bases). CDR1 SGDLS and CDR2 YYNGEE come from the germline V gene. The CDR3 consists of 12 residues. The CDR3 region has the DNA TGTACCCGGGGGTCAAGCTCCTACGAGCAGTACTTC. Its protein is CTRGSSSYEQYF.

The chain employs TRBV5-1 and TRBJ2-1, with D unclear. CDR1 is SGHRS, CDR2 YFSETQ, per germline. CDR3 length: 15 residues. The ends were cut back, 0 bases at V and 0 bases at J, with 7 bases in the middle. CDR3 amino acids: CASSLGQNSYNEQFF. CDR3 nucleotides: TGCGCCAGCAGCTTGGGGCAGAACTCCTACAATGAGCAGTTCTTC.

The V and J genes are TRBV6-6 and TRBJ1-4; D not resolved. Germline V CDR1 and CDR2: MNHNY, SVGAGI (reference sequence). CDR3 length: 14 residues. V lost 2 bases to trimming and J lost 5 bases, with 9 bases between them. The CDR3 is CASSYRAGNEKLFF. DNA of the CDR3: TGTGCCAGCAGTTACCGGGCGGGCAATGAAAAACTGTTTTTT.

This chain uses TRBV5-1 with TRBJ2-7; 9 nucleotides agree with TRBD1. Unmatched junction bases numbered 4, after V lost 0 bases and J lost 3 bases. The germline V gene encodes CDR1 SGHRS and CDR2 YFSETQ. The CDR3 runs to 15 residues. CDR3 amino acids: CASSLEGTGNYEQYF. As DNA, the CDR3 is TGCGCCAGCAGCTTGGAGGGGACAGGGAACTACGAGCAGTACTTC.

V gene TRBV7-6 combines with J gene TRBJ2-2; 8 bases align to TRBD2. This CDR3 is 16 amino acids long. Germline-derived CDR1 and CDR2 are SGHVS and FNYEAQ. The trim removed 6 bases at V and 3 bases at J, leaving 9 bases unmatched. In DNA form, the CDR3 reads TGTGCCAGCAGTAGAAGCGGGAGTAGGGACACCGGGGAGCTGTTTTTT. It specifies CASSRSGSRDTGELFF. Variable domain in full (rest from reference TRBV7-6 and TRBJ2-2): GAGVSQSPRYKVTKRGQDVALRCDPISGHVSLYWYRQALGQGPEFLTYFNYEAQQDKSGLPNDRFSAERPEGSISTLTIQRTEQRDSAMYRCASSRSGSRDTGELFFGEGSRLTVL.

The chain joins TRBV6-5 to TRBJ1-2; TRBD1 matches at 7 bases. This CDR3 contains 13 residues. In germline, CDR1 is MNHEY, CDR2 SVGAGI. J gave up 3 bases and V 6 bases, and 4 bases lay outside the gene matches. CDR3 amino acids: CASRRQGHYGYTF. CDR3 in DNA: TGTGCCAGCAGACGACAGGGCCACTATGGCTACACCTTC.

The chain is built from TRBV30 and TRBJ2-7, with a tentative D call TRBD1 (6 bases). V was pared by 1 base and J by 5 bases, with 15 bases between. Germline CDR1 GTSNPN, CDR2 SVGIG (reference sequence). This CDR3 has 14 amino acids. The CDR3 DNA reads as TGTGCCTGGAGTGGGGTGGGACAACTAAACGAGCAGTACTTC. This sequence encodes CAWSGVGQLNEQYF.

This clone was recorded a few times. This sequence joins TRBV6-6 and TRBJ1-1, with TRBD1 matching over 9 bases. V shed 7 bases, J shed 10 bases, and the junction held 10 bases outside the gene matches. The germline CDR1 and CDR2 sequences are MNHNY and SVGAGI (reference sequence). This CDR3 spans 13 amino acids. CDR3 amino acids: CASTTNRGRGAFF. CDR3 DNA sequence: TGTGCCAGCACAACCAACAGGGGGCGCGGAGCTTTCTTT.

This chain's CDR3 is CASMHIGTGNQPQHF. The CDR3 DNA sequence: TGTGCCAGTATGCATATCGGGACAGGTAATCAGCCCCAGCATTTT. V and J are TRBV19 and TRBJ1-5, with 8 bases identical to TRBD1. This CDR3 region has 15 residues. The trim removed 7 bases at V and 4 bases at J, leaving 9 bases unmatched. Germline V gene data show CDR1 as LNHDA and CDR2 as SQIVND (reference sequence).

The V call is TRBV5-1, the J call TRBJ2-1, with TRBD2 matching over 13 bases. Germline lookup yields CDR1 SGHRS and CDR2 YFSETQ. The CDR3 covers 15 residues. V trimming: 2 bases; J trimming: 7 bases; junction bases outside the gene matches: 3. CDR3 loop: CASSFGLAGENEQFF. DNA of the CDR3: TGCGCCAGCAGCTTCGGACTAGCGGGAGAAAATGAGCAGTTCTTC. The entire variable domain, with the rest obtained from reference TRBV5-1 and TRBJ2-1, is as follows: KAGVTQTPRYLIKTRGQQVTLSCSPISGHRSVSWYQQTPGQGLQFLFEYFSETQRNKGNFPGRFSGRQFSNSRSEMNVSTLELGDSALYLCASSFGLAGENEQFFGPGTRLTVL.

About this clone: The junction departs from the called germline gene at one end, perhaps through a read error. The V and J genes are TRBV5-4 and TRBJ2-1; perhaps TRBD1 as D (5 bases). Germline loops: CDR1 SGHNT, CDR2 YYREEE (reference sequence). This CDR3 has 11 residues. CDR3 in DNA: TGTGCCAGCAGCTTGGGGACATATCCGATCTTC. Its protein product is CASSLGTYPIF.

The rearrangement joins TRBV30 to TRBJ1-3; TRBD1 matches at 7 bases. Germline V CDR1 and CDR2: GTSNPN, SVGIG (reference sequence). The V segment lost 3 bases and the J segment 0 bases; nucleotides outside the gene matches: 14. The CDR3 contains 18 residues. CDR3 DNA: TGTGCCTGGAGCCCCGACAGGGACAACTTACCCTCTGGAAACACCATATATTTT. This encodes CAWSPDRDNLPSGNTIYF.

The CDR3 bases are TGTGCCTGGAGTCGGGGAACTGGAAACACCATATATTTT. Translating gives CAWSRGTGNTIYF. V usage is TRBV30 and J usage is TRBJ1-3; D not resolved. V lost 2 bases and J 2 bases, leaving 7 bases between the germline ends. The CDR3 totals 13 residues. The germline V gene encodes CDR1 GTSNPN and CDR2 SVGIG (reference sequence).

There are a few counts of this clone. This sequence joins TRBV5-1 and TRBJ1-1; 8 positions agree with TRBD1. With V trimmed by 5 bases and J by 3 bases, 9 bases remained unmatched. CDR1 SGHRS and CDR2 YFSETQ come from the germline V gene. The CDR3 is 15 amino acids. The CDR3 here is CASSQRTGGHTEAFF. CDR3 DNA: TGCGCCAGCAGTCAACGTACAGGGGGTCACACTGAAGCTTTCTTT.

The chain recombines TRBV28 with TRBJ2-1; 9 bases match TRBD2. This CDR3 is built from 15 residues. Germline lookup yields CDR1 MDHEN and CDR2 SYDVKM. The V gene end was trimmed by 4 bases and the J gene end by 3 bases; junction bases not matched to a gene: 4. CDR3 bases: TGTGCCAGCAGTTCCAGTAGCGGGAGCTACAATGAGCAGTTCTTC. Its protein is CASSSSSGSYNEQFF.

The chain couples TRBV6-5 to TRBJ2-3; TRBD2 aligns across 7 bases. V was clipped by 8 bases and J by 4 bases; unmatched bases: 12. The CDR3 extends over 15 amino acids. The germline gives CDR1 MNHEY, CDR2 SVGAGI. The CDR3 DNA sequence: TGTGCCAGCGGACGTGCGGGAGCGTCTTCAGATACGCAGTATTTT. This gives the protein CASGRAGASSDTQYF.

Written as DNA, the CDR3 is TGTGCCAGCAGTGAAATCGGGACACCGGATAGTGAGCAGTTCTTC. Translation gives CASSEIGTPDSEQFF. This chain uses TRBV6-1 with TRBJ2-1, with a possible D match to TRBD1 (6 bases). The V end lost 2 bases, the J end lost 9 bases, and 17 bases lay between the germline ends. Germline CDR1 MNHNS, CDR2 SASEGT. This CDR3 contains 15 residues.

The CDR3 nucleotides are TGTGCCAGCAGTTACTCGAGACAAAACTACGAGCAGTACTTC. This encodes CASSYSRQNYEQYF. The chain links TRBV6-5 to TRBJ2-7; no clear D. V lost 0 bases, J lost 3 bases, and 9 bases lay in between. The CDR3 loop spans 14 amino acids. In germline, CDR1 is MNHEY, CDR2 SVGAGI.

The chain combines TRBV6-6 with TRBJ1-4, with 9 bases identical to TRBD1. Germline-derived CDR1 and CDR2 are MNHNY and SVGAGI (reference sequence). The CDR3 loop spans 15 amino acids. Trimming cost V 7 bases and J 5 bases; bases outside gene matches: 8. The CDR3 coding sequence is TGTGCCAGCACCCCCCCGGACAGGGGAAATGAAAAACTGTTTTTT. It specifies CASTPPDRGNEKLFF.

The V and J genes are TRBV5-1 and TRBJ1-2; TRBD1 agrees at 12 bases. After removal of 4 bases from V and 11 bases from J, the junction contained 3 bases not matched to a gene. This CDR3 is 12 amino acids long. The germline gives CDR1 SGHRS, CDR2 YFSETQ. As DNA, the CDR3 is TGCGCCAGCAGCACGGGACAGGGGGCTTACACCTTC. Its protein product is CASSTGQGAYTF.

This chain joins TRBV18 and TRBJ2-7; TRBD2 is a possible D gene (6 bases). CDR3 length: 13 amino acids. Germline lookup yields CDR1 KGHSH and CDR2 LQKENI. V lost 2 bases to trimming and J lost 3 bases, with 8 bases between them. Written as DNA, the CDR3 is TGTGCCAGCTCACCAGGTAGCGGCTACGAGCAGTACTTC. Protein product: CASSPGSGYEQYF.

The rearrangement links TRBV28 to TRBJ2-2; 13 nucleotides align to TRBD2. V was pared by 1 base and J by 5 bases, with 7 bases of the junction left unmatched. The CDR3 is 18 residues long. The V gene's germline CDR1 is MDHEN and CDR2 SYDVKM. The CDR3 protein is CASSLFTTSGRVTGELFF. The CDR3 coding sequence is TGTGCCAGCAGTTTATTTACTACTAGCGGGAGGGTAACCGGGGAGCTGTTTTTT.

V and J are TRBV28 and TRBJ2-1; no clear D. The germline V and J ends were trimmed by 3 bases and 8 bases, with 11 bases remaining between them. Germline V gene lookup returns CDR1 MDHEN and CDR2 SYDVKM. This CDR3 is built from 13 residues. The CDR3 nucleotides are TGTGCCAGCAGTTTTCTCAGAACCGATGAGCAGTTCTTC. Protein sequence: CASSFLRTDEQFF. The full variable domain, with the rest looked up from reference TRBV28 and TRBJ2-1, is DVKVTQSSRYLVKRTGEKVFLECVQDMDHENMFWYRQDPGLGLRLIYFSYDVKMKEKGDIPEGYSVSREKKERFSLILESASTNQTSMYLCASSFLRTDEQFFGPGTRLTVL.

This sequence joins TRBV5-6 and TRBJ2-5; D gene uncertain. CDR3 size: 13 residues. Germline CDR1 and CDR2: SGHDT and YYEEEE. The V end lost 3 bases, the J end lost 2 bases, and 8 bases lay between the germline ends. CDR3 bases: TGTGCCAGCAGCTGGGCAGTTCAAGAGACCCAGTACTTC. Translating gives CASSWAVQETQYF. The whole variable domain, remainder taken from reference TRBV5-6 and TRBJ2-5, is DAGVTQSPTHLIKTRGQQVTLRCSPKSGHDTVSWYQQALGQGPQFIFQYYEEEERQRGNFPDRFSGHQFPNYSSELNVNALLLGDSALYLCASSWAVQETQYFGPGTRLLVL.

The rearrangement joins TRBV6-1 to TRBJ1-4; D is undetermined. This CDR3 region has 15 residues. Germline V gene lookup returns CDR1 MNHNS and CDR2 SASEGT. V shed 1 base and J shed 8 bases, with 14 bases lying between them. CDR3 bases: TGTGCCAGCAGTGAAGAGGTAGAGGGAGGCGAAAAACTGTTTTTT. It translates to CASSEEVEGGEKLFF.

The table lists this clone with a count of one. V is TRBV5-5 and J is TRBJ2-7; 11 bases match TRBD2. CDR1 is SGHKS, CDR2 YYEKEE, per germline (reference sequence). V dropped 2 bases and J dropped 3; count of bases not matched to a gene: 19. CDR3 length: 20 residues. In DNA form, the CDR3 reads TGTGCCAGCAGCTTTATACGCGGCGGAGGTAGCGGGAGGGCCGTCTACGAGCAGTACTTC. Translated, it gives CASSFIRGGGSGRAVYEQYF.

This clone showed up just once. V gene TRBV9 combines with J gene TRBJ1-6; 7 bases are a match to TRBD1. Germline V gives CDR1 SGDLS, CDR2 YYNGEE. This CDR3 has 15 amino acids. V trimming: 0 bases; J trimming: 7 bases; junction bases outside the gene matches: 4. As DNA, the CDR3 is TGTGCCAGCAGCGTAGCTTCACAGGGGAATTCACCCCTCCACTTT. Amino acids: CASSVASQGNSPLHF.